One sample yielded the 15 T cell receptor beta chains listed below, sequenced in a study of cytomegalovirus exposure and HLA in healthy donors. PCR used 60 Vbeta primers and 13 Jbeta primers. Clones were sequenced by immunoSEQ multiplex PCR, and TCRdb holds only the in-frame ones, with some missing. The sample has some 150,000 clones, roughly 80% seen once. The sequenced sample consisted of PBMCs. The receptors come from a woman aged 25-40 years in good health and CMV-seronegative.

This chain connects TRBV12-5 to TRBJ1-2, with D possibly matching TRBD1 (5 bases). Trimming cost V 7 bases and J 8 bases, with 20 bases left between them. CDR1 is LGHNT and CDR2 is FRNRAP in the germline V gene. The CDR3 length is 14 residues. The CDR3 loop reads CASALRGGVLGYTF. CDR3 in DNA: TGTGCTAGTGCACTACGCGGGGGAGTTCTGGGCTACACCTTC.

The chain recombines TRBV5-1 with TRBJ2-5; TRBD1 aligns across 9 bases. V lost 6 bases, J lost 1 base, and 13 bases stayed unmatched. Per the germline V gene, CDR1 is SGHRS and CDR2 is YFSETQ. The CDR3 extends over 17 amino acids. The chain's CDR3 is CASMGLAGTGIQETQYF. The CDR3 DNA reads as TGCGCCAGCATGGGGCTAGCCGGGACAGGGATCCAAGAGACCCAGTACTTC.

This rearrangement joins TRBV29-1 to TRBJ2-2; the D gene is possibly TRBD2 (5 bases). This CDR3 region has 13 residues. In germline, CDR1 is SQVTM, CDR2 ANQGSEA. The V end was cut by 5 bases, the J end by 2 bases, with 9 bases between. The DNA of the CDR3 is TGCAGCGTTCTCGCGGGCAACACCGGGGAGCTGTTTTTT. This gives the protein CSVLAGNTGELFF.

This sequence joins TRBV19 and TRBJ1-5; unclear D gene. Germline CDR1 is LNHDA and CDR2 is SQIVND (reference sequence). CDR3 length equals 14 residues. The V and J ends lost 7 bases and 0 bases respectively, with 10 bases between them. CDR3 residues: CASMGSYSNQPQHF. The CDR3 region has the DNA TGTGCCAGTATGGGGAGCTATAGCAATCAGCCCCAGCATTTT.

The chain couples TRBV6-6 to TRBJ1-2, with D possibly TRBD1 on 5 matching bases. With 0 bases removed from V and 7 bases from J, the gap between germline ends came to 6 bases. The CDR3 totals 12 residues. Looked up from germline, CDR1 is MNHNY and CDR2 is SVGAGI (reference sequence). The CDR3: CASSYSGGGYTF. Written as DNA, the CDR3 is TGTGCCAGCAGTTACTCCGGGGGTGGCTACACCTTC.

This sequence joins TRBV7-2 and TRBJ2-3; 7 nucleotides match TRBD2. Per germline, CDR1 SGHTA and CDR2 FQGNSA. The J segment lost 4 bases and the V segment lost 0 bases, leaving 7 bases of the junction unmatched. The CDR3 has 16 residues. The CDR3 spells CASSLAGGSFADTQYF. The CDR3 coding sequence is TGTGCCAGCAGCTTAGCGGGGGGGAGTTTTGCAGATACGCAGTATTTT.

This CDR3 reads CASSLAGGGYGYTF. The CDR3 coding sequence is TGTGCCAGCAGCTTGGCCGGAGGAGGCTATGGCTACACCTTC. The rearrangement uses TRBV7-2 and TRBJ1-2; D is undetermined. Trimming pared 3 bases from V and 4 bases from J, leaving 12 bases between. The CDR3 extends over 14 amino acids. CDR1 SGHTA and CDR2 FQGNSA come from the germline V gene.

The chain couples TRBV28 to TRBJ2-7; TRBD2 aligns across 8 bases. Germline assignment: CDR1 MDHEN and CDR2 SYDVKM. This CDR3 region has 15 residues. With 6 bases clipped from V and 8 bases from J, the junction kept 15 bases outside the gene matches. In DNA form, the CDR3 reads TGTGCCAGCAGCCCGGAACTTCTAGCGGGTTCCCAGCAGTACTTC. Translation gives CASSPELLAGSQQYF.

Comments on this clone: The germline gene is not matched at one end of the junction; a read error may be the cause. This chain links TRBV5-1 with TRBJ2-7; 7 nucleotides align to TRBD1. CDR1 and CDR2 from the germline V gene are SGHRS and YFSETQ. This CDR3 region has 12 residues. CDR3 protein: CASRTGDYEQYF. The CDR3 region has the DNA TGTGCCAGCAGAACAGGGGACTACGAGCAGTACTTC.

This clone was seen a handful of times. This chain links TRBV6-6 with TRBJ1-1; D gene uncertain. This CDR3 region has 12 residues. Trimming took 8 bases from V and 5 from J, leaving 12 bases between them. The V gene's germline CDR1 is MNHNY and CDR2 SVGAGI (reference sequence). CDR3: CASWTGVTEAFF. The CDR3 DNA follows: TGTGCCAGCTGGACCGGGGTAACTGAAGCTTTCTTT.

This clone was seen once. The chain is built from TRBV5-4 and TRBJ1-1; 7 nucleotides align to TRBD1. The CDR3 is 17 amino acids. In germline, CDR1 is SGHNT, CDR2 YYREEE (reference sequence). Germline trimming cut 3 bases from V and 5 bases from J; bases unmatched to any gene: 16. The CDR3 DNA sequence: TGTGCCAGCAGCTCTGGACAGGCCATGGACCCGAGGACTGAAGCTTTCTTT. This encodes CASSSGQAMDPRTEAFF.

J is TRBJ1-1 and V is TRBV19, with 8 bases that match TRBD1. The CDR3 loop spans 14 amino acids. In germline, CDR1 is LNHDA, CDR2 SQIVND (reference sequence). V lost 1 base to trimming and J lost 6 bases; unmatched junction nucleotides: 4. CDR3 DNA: TGTGCCAGTAGTATAGCGCAGGGGGCCGCTGAAGCTTTCTTT. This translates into CASSIAQGAAEAFF.

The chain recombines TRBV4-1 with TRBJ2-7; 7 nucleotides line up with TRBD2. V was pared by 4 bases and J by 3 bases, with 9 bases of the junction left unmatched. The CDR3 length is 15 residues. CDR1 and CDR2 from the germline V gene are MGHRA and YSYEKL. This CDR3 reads CASSPALAAIYEQYF. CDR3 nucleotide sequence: TGCGCCAGCAGCCCCGCCCTAGCGGCCATCTACGAGCAGTACTTC.

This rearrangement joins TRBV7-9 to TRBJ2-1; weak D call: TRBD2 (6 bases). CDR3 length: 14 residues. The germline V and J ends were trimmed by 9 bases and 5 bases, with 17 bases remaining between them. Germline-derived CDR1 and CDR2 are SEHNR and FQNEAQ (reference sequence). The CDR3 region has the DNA TGTGCCAGTTCACCTAAAGGACTAAACAATGAGCAGTTCTTC. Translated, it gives CASSPKGLNNEQFF. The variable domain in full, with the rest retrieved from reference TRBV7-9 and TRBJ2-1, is DTGVSQNPRHKITKRGQNVTFRCDPISEHNRLYWYRQTLGQGPEFLTYFQNEAQLEKSRLLSDRFSAERPKGSFSTLEIQRTEQGDSAMYLCASSPKGLNNEQFFGPGTRLTVL.

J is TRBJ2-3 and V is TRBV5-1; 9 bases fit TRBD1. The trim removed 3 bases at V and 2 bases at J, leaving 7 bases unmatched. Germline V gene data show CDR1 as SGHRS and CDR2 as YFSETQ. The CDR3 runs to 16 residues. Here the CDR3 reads CASSSTRTGDTDTQYF. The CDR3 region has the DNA TGCGCCAGCAGCTCGACCCGGACAGGGGACACAGATACGCAGTATTTT.